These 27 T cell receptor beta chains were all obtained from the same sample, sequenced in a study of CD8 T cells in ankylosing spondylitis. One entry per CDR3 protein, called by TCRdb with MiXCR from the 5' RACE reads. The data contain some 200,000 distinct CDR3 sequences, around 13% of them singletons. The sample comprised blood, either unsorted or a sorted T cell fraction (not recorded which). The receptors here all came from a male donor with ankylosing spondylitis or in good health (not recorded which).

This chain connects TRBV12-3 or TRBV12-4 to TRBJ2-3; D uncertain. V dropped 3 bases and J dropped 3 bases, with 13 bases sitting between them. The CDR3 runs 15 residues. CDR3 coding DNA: TGTGCCAGCAGTTTCCTGAGGTTCCGAACAGATACGCAGTATTTT. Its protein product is CASSFLRFRTDTQYF.

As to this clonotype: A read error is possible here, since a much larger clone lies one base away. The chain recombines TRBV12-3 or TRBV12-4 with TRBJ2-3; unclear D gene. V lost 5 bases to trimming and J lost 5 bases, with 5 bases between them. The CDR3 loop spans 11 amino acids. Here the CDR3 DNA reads TGTGCCAGCAGTCCTAAAGATACGCAGTATTTT. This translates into CASSPKDTQYF.

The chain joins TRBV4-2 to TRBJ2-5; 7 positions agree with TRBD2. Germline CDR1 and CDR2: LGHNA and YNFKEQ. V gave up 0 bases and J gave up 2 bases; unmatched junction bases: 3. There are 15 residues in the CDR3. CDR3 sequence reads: CASSQDSGVQETQYF. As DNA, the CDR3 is TGTGCCAGCAGCCAAGACAGCGGGGTTCAAGAGACCCAGTACTTC.

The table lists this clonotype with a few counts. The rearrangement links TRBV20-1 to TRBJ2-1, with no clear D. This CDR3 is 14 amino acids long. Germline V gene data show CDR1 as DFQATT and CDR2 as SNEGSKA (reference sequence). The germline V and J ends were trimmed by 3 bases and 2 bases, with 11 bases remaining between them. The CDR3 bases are TGCAGTGCTAGTCCCTTTGGGACCTACAATGAGCAGTTCTTC. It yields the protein CSASPFGTYNEQFF.

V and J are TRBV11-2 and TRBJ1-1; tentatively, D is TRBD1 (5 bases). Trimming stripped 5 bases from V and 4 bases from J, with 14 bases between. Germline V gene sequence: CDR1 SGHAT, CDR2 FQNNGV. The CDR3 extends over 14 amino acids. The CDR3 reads CASSPRVDSTEAFF. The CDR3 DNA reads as TGTGCCAGCAGCCCCAGGGTAGACAGCACTGAAGCTTTCTTT.

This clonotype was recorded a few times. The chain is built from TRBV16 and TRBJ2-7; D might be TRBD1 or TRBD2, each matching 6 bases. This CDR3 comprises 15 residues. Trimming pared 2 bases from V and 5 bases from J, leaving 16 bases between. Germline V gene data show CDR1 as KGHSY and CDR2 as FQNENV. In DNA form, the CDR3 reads TGTGCCAGCAGCCAAAGTCTAGGGGGGCTCGACGAGCAGTACTTC. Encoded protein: CASSQSLGGLDEQYF.

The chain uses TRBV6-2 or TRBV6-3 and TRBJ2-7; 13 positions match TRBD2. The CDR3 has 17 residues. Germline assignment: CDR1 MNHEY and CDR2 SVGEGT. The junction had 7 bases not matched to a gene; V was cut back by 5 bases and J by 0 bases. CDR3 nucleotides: TGTGCCAGCAGTACCGGACTAGCGGGGGCCTCCTCCTACGAGCAGTACTTC. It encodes CASSTGLAGASSYEQYF.

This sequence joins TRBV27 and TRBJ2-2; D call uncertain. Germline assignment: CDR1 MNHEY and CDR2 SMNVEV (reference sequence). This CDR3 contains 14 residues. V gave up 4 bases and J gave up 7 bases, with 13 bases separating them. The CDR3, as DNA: TGTGCCAGCAGTTCCCGTCCTCTGGGCGGGGAGCTGTTTTTT. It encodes CASSSRPLGGELFF.

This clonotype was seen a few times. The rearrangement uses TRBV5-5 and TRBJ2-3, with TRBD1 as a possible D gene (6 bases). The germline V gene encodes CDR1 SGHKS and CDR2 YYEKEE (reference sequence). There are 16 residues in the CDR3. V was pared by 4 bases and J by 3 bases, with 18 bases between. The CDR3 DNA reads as TGTGCCAGCAGCCCGGGGCGATTACAGGGTACAGATACGCAGTATTTT. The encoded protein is CASSPGRLQGTDTQYF.

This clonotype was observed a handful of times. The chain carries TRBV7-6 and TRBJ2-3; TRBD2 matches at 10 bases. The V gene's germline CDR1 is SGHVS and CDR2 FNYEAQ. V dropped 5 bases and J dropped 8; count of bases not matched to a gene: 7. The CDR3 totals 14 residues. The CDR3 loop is CASSPSGSVRTQYF. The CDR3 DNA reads TGTGCCAGCAGCCCTAGCGGGAGCGTTCGTACGCAGTATTTT.

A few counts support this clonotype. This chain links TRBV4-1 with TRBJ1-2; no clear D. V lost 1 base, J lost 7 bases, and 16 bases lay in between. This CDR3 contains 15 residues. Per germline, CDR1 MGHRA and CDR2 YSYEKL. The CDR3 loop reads CASSQGVVQVSGYTF. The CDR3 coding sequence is TGCGCCAGCAGCCAAGGCGTCGTCCAGGTCTCTGGCTACACCTTC.

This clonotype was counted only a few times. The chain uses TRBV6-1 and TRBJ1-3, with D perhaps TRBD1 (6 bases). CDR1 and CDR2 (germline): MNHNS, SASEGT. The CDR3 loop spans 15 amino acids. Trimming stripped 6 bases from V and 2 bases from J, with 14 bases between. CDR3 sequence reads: CASRGHLPTGNTIYF. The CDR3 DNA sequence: TGTGCCAGCAGGGGACATTTACCCACTGGAAACACCATATATTTT.

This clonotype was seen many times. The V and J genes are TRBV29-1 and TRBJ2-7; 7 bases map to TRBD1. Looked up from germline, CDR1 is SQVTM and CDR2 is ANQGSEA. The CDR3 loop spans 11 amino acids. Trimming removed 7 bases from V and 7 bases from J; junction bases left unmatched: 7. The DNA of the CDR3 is TGCAGCGCGGCGACAGGGAAAGAGCAGTACTTC. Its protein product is CSAATGKEQYF.

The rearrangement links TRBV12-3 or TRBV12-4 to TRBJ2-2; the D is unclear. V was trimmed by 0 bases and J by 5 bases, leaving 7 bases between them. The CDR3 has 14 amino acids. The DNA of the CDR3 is TGTGCCAGCAGTTTAGCTTATAGGACCGGGGAGCTGTTTTTT. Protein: CASSLAYRTGELFF.

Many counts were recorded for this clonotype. This CDR3 is CASTFGTGEEETQYF. The CDR3 DNA follows: TGTGCCAGCACCTTTGGGACAGGGGAGGAAGAGACCCAGTACTTC. The V call is TRBV11-2, the J call TRBJ2-5; 10 bases agree with TRBD1. Germline CDR1 is SGHAT and CDR2 is FQNNGV. This CDR3 is 15 amino acids long. The V segment lost 7 bases and the J segment 3 bases; nucleotides outside the gene matches: 8.

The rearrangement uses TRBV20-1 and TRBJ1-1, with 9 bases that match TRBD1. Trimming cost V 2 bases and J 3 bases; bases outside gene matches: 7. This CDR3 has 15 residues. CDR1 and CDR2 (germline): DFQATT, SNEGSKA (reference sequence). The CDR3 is CSARQQGAFDTEAFF. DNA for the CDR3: TGCAGTGCTAGACAACAGGGGGCGTTTGACACTGAAGCTTTCTTT.

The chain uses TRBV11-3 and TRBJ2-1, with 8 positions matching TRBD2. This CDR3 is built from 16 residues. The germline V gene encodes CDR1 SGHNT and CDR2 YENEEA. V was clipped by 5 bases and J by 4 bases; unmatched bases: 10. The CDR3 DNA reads TGTGCCAGCAGCCCCTGGACTAGCTCAGATTACAATGAGCAGTTCTTC. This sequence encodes CASSPWTSSDYNEQFF.

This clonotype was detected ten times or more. CDR3 sequence (DNA): TGTGCCAGCACCGATGCCCTCTGGAACACTGAAGCTTTCTTT. As protein: CASTDALWNTEAFF. V gene TRBV7-9 combines with J gene TRBJ1-1, with D uncertain. There are 14 residues in the CDR3. Deletions cut 7 bases from V and 1 base from J, with 13 bases between. Germline CDR1 and CDR2: SEHNR and FQNEAQ (reference sequence).

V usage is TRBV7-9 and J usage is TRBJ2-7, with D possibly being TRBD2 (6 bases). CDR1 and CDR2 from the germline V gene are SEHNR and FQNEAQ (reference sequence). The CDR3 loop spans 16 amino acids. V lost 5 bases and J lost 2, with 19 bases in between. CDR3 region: CASSDTSGTGTYEQYF. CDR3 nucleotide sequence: TGTGCCAGCAGCGACACCTCCGGGACTGGGACCTACGAGCAGTACTTC.

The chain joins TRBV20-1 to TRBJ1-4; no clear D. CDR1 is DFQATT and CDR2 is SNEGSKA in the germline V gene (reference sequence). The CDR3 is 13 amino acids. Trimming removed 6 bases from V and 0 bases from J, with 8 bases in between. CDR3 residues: CSAPHSTNEKLFF. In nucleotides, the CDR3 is TGCAGTGCCCCGCACTCAACTAATGAAAAACTGTTTTTT.

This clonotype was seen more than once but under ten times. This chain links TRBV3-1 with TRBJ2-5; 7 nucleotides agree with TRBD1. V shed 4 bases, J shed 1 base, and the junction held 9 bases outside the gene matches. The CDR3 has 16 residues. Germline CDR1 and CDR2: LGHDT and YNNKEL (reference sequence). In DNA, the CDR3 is TGTGCCAGCAGCCGCGGACAGGCTGACTTCCAAGAGACCCAGTACTTC. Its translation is CASSRGQADFQETQYF.

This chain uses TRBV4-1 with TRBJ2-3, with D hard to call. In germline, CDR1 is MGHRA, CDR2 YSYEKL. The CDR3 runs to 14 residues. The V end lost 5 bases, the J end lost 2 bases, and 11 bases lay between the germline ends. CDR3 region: CASSSDSSTDTQYF. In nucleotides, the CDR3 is TGCGCCAGCAGCTCCGACTCCTCCACAGATACGCAGTATTTT.

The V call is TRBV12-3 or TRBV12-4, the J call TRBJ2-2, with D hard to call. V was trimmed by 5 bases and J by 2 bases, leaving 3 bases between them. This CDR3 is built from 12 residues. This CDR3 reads CASSINTGELFF. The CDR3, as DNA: TGTGCCAGCAGTATCAACACCGGGGAGCTGTTTTTT.

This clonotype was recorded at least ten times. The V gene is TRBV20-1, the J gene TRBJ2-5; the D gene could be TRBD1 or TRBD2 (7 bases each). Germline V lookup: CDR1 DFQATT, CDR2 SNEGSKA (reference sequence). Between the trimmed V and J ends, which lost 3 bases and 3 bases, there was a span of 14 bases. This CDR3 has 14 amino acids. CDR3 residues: CSARRGGGEETQYF. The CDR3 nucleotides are TGCAGTGCTAGGAGGGGAGGGGGCGAAGAGACCCAGTACTTC.

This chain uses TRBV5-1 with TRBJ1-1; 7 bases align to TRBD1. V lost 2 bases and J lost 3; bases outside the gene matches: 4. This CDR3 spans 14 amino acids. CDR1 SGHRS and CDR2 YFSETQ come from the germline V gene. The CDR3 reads CASSFLTGDTEAFF. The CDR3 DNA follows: TGCGCCAGCAGCTTTCTAACAGGGGACACTGAAGCTTTCTTT.

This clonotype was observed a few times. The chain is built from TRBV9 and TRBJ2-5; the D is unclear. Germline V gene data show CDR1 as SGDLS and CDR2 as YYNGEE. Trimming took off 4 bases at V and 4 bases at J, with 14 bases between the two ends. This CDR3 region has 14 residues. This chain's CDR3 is CASSPWAAGETQYF. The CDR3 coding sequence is TGTGCCAGCAGCCCTTGGGCCGCCGGAGAGACCCAGTACTTC. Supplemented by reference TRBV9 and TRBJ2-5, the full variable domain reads DSGVTQTPKHLITATGQRVTLRCSPRSGDLSVYWYQQSLDQGLQFLIQYYNGEERAKGNILERFSAQQFPDLHSELNLSSLELGDSALYFCASSPWAAGETQYFGPGTRLLVL.

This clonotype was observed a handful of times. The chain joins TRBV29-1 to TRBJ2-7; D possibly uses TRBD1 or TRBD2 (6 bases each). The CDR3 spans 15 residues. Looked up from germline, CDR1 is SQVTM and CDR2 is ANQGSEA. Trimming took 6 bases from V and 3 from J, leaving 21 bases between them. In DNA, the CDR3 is TGCAGCGTCGATGGGGGGCAGGCTTCTTTCTACGAGCAGTACTTC. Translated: CSVDGGQASFYEQYF.